This T cell receptor (beta chain) was sequenced for a study of control samples from healthy donors and cancer patients (dated by TCRdb to about 2020). The germline V gene (reference sequence) yields MNHNY for CDR1 and SVGAGI for CDR2. V and J are truncated by 7 bases and 0 bases respectively, leaving an intervening sequence of 10 bases. The CDR3 covers 13 residues, taking in both the cysteine and the phenylalanine. Only the CDR3 DNA stays, 39 bases, in frame from base 1. The method was the immunoSEQ multiplex PCR assay. What TCRdb holds here is the immuneACCESS table cut down to in-frame rearrangements. Part of the clones is not present; checked against another copy, under half of the missing clones reflect an unresolved V gene, and the others are unexplained. The sample table shows approximately 170,000 clones, and 90% to 95% are seen once. Jointly, the top ten make up approximately 4% of the sample.

As regards this clone: It has no known antigen specificity. The sample holds no much larger clone one base away, and base qualities are not on file.

In this chain, TRBV6-6 is recombined with TRBJ2-7; the D gene is possibly TRBD1, with 6 bases matching. Sequences were obtained from blood. The TCR originated in a woman aged 60-75 years in good health. The DNA reads as follows: TGTGCCAGCACGGCGGACAGCTCCTACGAGCAGTACTTC. Its product reads: CASTADSSYEQYF.